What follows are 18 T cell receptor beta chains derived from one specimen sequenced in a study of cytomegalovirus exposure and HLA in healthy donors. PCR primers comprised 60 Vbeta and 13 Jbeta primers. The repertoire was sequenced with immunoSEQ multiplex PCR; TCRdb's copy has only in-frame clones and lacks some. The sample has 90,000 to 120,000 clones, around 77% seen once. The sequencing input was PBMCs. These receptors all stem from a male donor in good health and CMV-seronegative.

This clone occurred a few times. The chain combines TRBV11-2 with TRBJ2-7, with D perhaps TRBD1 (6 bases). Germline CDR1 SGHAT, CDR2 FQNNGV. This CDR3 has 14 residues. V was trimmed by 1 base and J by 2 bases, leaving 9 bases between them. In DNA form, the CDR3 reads TGTGCCAGCAGCTTAGTACAGGGAACCTACGAGCAGTACTTC. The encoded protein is CASSLVQGTYEQYF.

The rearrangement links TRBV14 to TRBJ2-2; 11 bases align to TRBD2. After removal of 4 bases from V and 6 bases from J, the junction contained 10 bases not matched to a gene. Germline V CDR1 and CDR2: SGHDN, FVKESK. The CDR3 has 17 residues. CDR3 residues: CASSPSGRYLRAGELFF. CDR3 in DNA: TGTGCCAGCAGCCCTAGCGGGAGGTACCTTAGAGCCGGGGAGCTGTTTTTT.

The CDR3 DNA follows: TGTGCCAGCAGTGAGGCTAGCGGGAGGGCCTTAGTCGGGGAGCTGTTTTTT. Protein: CASSEASGRALVGELFF. The chain employs TRBV27 and TRBJ2-2, with TRBD2 matching over 12 bases. The CDR3 sequence is 17 residues long. Germline lookup yields CDR1 MNHEY and CDR2 SMNVEV (reference sequence). The V and J ends lost 5 bases and 7 bases, in that order; junction bases with no gene match: 11.

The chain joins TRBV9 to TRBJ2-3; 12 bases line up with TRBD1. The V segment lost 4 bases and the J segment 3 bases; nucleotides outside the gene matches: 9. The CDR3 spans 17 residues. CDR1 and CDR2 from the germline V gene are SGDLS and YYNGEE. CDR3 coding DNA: TGTGCCAGCAGCCCCGGGGACAGGGGGCTTGGGACAGATACGCAGTATTTT. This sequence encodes CASSPGDRGLGTDTQYF.

The CDR3 DNA follows: TGTGCCAGCAGCAGAGAAGACAGGGTGGAACGGAACATTCAGTACTTC. This translates into CASSREDRVERNIQYF. The chain is built from TRBV2 and TRBJ2-4, with 7 bases fitting TRBD1. Germline V CDR1 and CDR2: SNHLY, FYNNEI. The CDR3 covers 16 residues. The trim removed 6 bases at V and 7 bases at J, leaving 15 bases unmatched.

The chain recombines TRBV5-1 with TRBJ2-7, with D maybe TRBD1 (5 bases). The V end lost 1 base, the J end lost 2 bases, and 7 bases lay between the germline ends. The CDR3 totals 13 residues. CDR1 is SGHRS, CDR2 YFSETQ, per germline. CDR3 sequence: CASSLPRAYEQYF. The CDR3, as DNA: TGCGCCAGCAGCTTGCCCAGGGCCTACGAGCAGTACTTC.

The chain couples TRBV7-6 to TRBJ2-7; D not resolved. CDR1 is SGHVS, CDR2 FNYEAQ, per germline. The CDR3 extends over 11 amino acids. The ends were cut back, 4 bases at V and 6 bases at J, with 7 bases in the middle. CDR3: CASSSGREQYF. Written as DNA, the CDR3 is TGTGCCAGCAGCTCCGGTCGCGAGCAGTACTTC.

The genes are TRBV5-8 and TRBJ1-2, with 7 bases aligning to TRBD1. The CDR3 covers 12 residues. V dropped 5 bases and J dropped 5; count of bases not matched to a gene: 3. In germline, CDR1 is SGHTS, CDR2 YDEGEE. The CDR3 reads CASRDRTYGYTF. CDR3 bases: TGTGCCAGCAGGGACAGGACTTATGGCTACACCTTC.

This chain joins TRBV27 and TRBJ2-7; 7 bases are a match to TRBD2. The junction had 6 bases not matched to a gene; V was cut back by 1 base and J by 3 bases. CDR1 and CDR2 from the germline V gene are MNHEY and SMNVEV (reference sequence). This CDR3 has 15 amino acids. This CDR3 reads CASSLWGGMNYEQYF. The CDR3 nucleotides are TGTGCCAGCAGTTTATGGGGAGGGATGAACTACGAGCAGTACTTC.

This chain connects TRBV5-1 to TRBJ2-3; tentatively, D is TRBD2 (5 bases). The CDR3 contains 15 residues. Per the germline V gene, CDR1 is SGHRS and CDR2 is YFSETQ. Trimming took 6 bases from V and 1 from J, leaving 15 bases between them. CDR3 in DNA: TGCGCCAGCACCTTACTAGGTAGGGGCACAGATACGCAGTATTTT. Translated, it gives CASTLLGRGTDTQYF.

The CDR3, as DNA: TGTGCCACCAGCGGCCGGGAGGGGGCCCTCCTTTACAATGAGCAGTTCTTC. Protein product: CATSGREGALLYNEQFF. J is TRBJ2-1 and V is TRBV15; D is possibly TRBD2 (8 bases). Deletions cut 5 bases from V and 4 bases from J, with 21 bases between. The germline gives CDR1 LNHNV, CDR2 YYDKDF (reference sequence). The CDR3 runs to 17 residues.

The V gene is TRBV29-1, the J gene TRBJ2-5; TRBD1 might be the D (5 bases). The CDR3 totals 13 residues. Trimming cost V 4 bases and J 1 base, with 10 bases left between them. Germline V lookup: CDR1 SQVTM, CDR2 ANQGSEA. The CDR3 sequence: CSVVPGPQETQYF. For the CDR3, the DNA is TGCAGCGTTGTACCAGGGCCCCAAGAGACCCAGTACTTC.

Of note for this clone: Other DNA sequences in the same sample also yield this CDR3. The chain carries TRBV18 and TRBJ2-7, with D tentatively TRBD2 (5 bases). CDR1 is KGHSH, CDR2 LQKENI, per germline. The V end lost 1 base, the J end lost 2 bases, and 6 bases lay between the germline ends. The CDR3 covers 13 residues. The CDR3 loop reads CASSPRRTYEQYF. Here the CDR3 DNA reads TGTGCCAGCTCACCACGGAGGACCTACGAGCAGTACTTC.

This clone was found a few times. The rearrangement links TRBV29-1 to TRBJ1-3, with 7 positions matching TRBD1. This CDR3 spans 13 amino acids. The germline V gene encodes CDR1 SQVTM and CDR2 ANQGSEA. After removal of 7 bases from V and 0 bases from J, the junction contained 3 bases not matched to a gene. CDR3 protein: CSATGFSGNTIYF. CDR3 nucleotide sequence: TGCAGCGCGACAGGGTTCTCTGGAAACACCATATATTTT.

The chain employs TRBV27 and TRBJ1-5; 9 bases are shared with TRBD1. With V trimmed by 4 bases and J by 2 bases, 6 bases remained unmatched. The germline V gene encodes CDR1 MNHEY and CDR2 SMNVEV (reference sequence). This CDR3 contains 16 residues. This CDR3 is CASSYGTGTGNQPQHF. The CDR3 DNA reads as TGTGCCAGCAGTTACGGGACAGGGACGGGCAATCAGCCCCAGCATTTT.

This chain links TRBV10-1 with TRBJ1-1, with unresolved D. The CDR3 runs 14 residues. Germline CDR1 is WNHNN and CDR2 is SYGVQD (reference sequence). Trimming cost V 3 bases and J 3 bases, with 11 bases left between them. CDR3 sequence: CASSDPASDTEAFF. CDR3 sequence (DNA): TGCGCCAGCAGTGATCCCGCCTCAGACACTGAAGCTTTCTTT.

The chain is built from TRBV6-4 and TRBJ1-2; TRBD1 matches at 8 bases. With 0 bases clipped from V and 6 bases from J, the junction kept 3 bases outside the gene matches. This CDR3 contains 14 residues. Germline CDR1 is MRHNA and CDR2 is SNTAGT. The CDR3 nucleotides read TGTGCCAGCAGTGACTCGCCAGGGGGCCATGGCTACACCTTC. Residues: CASSDSPGGHGYTF.

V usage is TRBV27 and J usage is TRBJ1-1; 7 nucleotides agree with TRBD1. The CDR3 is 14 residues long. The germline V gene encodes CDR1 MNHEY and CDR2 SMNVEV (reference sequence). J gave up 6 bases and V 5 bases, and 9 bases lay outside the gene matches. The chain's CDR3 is CASSLRDSNPEAFF. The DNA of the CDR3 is TGTGCCAGCAGTCTCCGGGACAGCAACCCTGAAGCTTTCTTT.